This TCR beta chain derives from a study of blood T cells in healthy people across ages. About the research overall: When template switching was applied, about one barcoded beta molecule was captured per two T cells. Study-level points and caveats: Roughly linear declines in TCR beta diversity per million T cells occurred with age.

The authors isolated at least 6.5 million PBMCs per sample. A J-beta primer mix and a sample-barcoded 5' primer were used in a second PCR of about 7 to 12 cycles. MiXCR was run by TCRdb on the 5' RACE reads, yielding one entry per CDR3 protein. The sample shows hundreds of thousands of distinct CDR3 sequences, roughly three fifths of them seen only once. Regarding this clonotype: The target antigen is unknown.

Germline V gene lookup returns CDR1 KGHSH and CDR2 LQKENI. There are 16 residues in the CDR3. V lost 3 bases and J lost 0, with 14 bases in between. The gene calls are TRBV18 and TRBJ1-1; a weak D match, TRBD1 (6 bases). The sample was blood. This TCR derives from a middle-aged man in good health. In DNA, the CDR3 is TGTGCCAGCTCACCCCGGACAGCTAACCTGAACACTGAAGCTTTCTTT. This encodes CASSPRTANLNTEAFF.